One and the same sample provided the 29 T cell receptor beta chains below, sequenced in a study of T cell repertoires in cytomegalovirus infection. TCRdb reprocessed the reads with MiXCR, giving one entry per CDR3 protein. The sample records roughly 320,000 distinct CDR3 sequences, around 10% being singletons. The sample comprised PBMCs. Every receptor here comes from a human donor in good health (CMV status not recorded). Some clones in this sample may be carry-over from other donors' samples.

This clonotype was observed a handful of times. This chain links TRBV20-1 with TRBJ2-7; 7 bases line up with TRBD1. The CDR3 covers 15 residues. V gave up 1 base and J gave up 0 bases; unmatched junction bases: 6. The V gene's germline CDR1 is DFQATT and CDR2 SNEGSKA (reference sequence). The CDR3: CSARVGTESSYEQYF. The CDR3 DNA sequence: TGCAGTGCTAGAGTTGGGACAGAGAGCTCCTACGAGCAGTACTTC.

This chain uses TRBV5-5 with TRBJ2-1, with D maybe TRBD1 (6 bases). The V gene's germline CDR1 is SGHKS and CDR2 YYEKEE (reference sequence). The CDR3 is made up of 16 amino acids. Trimming left V 0 bases short and J 7 bases short, with 17 bases between. The CDR3 DNA reads as TGTGCCAGCAGCTTGGAGGCAGGGGCGTCGTTGAATGAGCAGTTCTTC. This encodes CASSLEAGASLNEQFF.

In its sample, this clonotype was seen many times. The chain has TRBV14 and TRBJ1-4, with D perhaps TRBD1 (6 bases). Per germline, CDR1 SGHDN and CDR2 FVKESK. This CDR3 has 18 residues. The V and J ends lost 4 bases and 5 bases respectively, with 23 bases between them. CDR3 in amino acids: CASSPVHRARGANEKLFF. CDR3 coding DNA: TGTGCCAGCAGCCCCGTGCACAGGGCCCGCGGGGCCAATGAAAAACTGTTTTTT.

This clonotype was detected ten times or more. The chain's CDR3 is CSTRTGGINTEAFF. As DNA, the CDR3 is TGCAGCACTAGGACAGGGGGCATTAACACTGAAGCTTTCTTT. V usage is TRBV29-1 and J usage is TRBJ1-1, with 11 bases that match TRBD1. The J segment lost 2 bases and the V segment lost 8 bases, leaving 7 bases of the junction unmatched. Germline loops: CDR1 SQVTM, CDR2 ANQGSEA. The CDR3 extends over 14 amino acids.

The table lists this clonotype with a few counts. The chain has TRBV2 and TRBJ1-5; TRBD1 might be the D (6 bases). Germline V gene sequence: CDR1 SNHLY, CDR2 FYNNEI. V lost 6 bases, J lost 0 bases, and 18 bases lay in between. The CDR3 length is 17 residues. CDR3 sequence (DNA): TGTGCCAGCAGCGATACCGAGGACAGTTATAGCAATCAGCCCCAGCATTTT. This codes for CASSDTEDSYSNQPQHF.

This clonotype was counted ten times or more. V usage is TRBV6-5 and J usage is TRBJ1-1; perhaps TRBD1 as D (5 bases). The CDR3 spans 15 residues. Trimming pared 6 bases from V and 6 bases from J, leaving 20 bases between. The germline gives CDR1 MNHEY, CDR2 SVGAGI. The CDR3 sequence: CASSYRDSRGAEAFF. CDR3 in DNA: TGTGCCAGCAGCTACCGAGACAGCCGGGGCGCTGAAGCTTTCTTT.

About this clonotype itself: The junction does not match germline at one end; this may be a read error. The chain recombines TRBV20-1 with TRBJ2-7, with D unclear. Germline V gene lookup returns CDR1 DFQATT and CDR2 SNEGSKA (reference sequence). There are 11 residues in the CDR3. The CDR3 is CSVRSPYEQYF. The DNA for the CDR3 is TGCAGTGTTAGAAGTCCCTACGAGCAGTACTTC.

This clonotype was recorded many times. The genes are TRBV7-2 and TRBJ2-3; D call uncertain. CDR1 and CDR2 from the germline V gene are SGHTA and FQGNSA. The ends were cut back, 1 base at V and 4 bases at J, with 9 bases in the middle. This CDR3 comprises 14 residues. The DNA for the CDR3 is TGTGCCAGCAGCTTAGATCCCAGCCCAGATACGCAGTATTTT. The encoded protein is CASSLDPSPDTQYF.

The table lists this clonotype with many counts. The rearrangement links TRBV10-3 to TRBJ1-2; D perhaps matches TRBD1 (6 bases). The germline V gene encodes CDR1 ENHRY and CDR2 SYGVKD. V lost 6 bases, J lost 0 bases, and 14 bases lay in between. This CDR3 is 15 amino acids long. The DNA of the CDR3 is TGTGCCATCAGGGGACCACAGGGCTCTAACTATGGCTACACCTTC. It yields the protein CAIRGPQGSNYGYTF.

This clonotype was seen at least ten times. This chain uses TRBV7-2 with TRBJ2-3; 7 nucleotides agree with TRBD2. There are 15 residues in the CDR3. Germline V gene lookup returns CDR1 SGHTA and CDR2 FQGNSA. V shed 3 bases, J shed 4 bases, and the junction held 7 bases outside the gene matches. CDR3 DNA: TGTGCCAGCAGCTTTAAAGCGGGGTTCGCAGATACGCAGTATTTT. Translation: CASSFKAGFADTQYF.

The V call is TRBV6-5, the J call TRBJ2-4, with 7 bases fitting TRBD2. The CDR3 is 18 amino acids. Germline V gene sequence: CDR1 MNHEY, CDR2 SVGAGI. V was clipped by 4 bases and J by 1 base; unmatched bases: 13. The CDR3 coding sequence is TGTGCCAGCAGTTCCTACGGGGGGATCGGGGCCGCCAAAAACATTCAGTACTTC. This translates into CASSSYGGIGAAKNIQYF.

CDR3 sequence reads: CASSQGASQYF. CDR3 sequence (DNA): TGTGCCAGCAGCCAGGGGGCGAGCCAGTACTTC. V usage is TRBV6-5 and J usage is TRBJ2-7, with 8 bases identical to TRBD1. The germline gives CDR1 MNHEY, CDR2 SVGAGI. The CDR3 has 11 residues. The V gene end was trimmed by 6 bases and the J gene end by 10 bases; junction bases not matched to a gene: 5.

Comment on this clonotype: This may arise from a read error, as a much more abundant clone is one base away. Lacking the conserved final phenylalanine or tryptophan, this CDR3 likely reflects a read error. The rearrangement links TRBV4-1 to TRBJ2-5; D remains unclear. There are 15 residues in the CDR3. The germline CDR1 and CDR2 sequences are MGHRA and YSYEKL. The CDR3: CASSQDPTSPGTQYL. Written as DNA, the CDR3 is TGTGCCAGCAGCCAAGATCCGACTTCACCTGGGACCCAGTACCTC.

This clonotype came up many times. V usage is TRBV6-6 and J usage is TRBJ1-5; 10 bases are shared with TRBD1. Trimming removed 6 bases from V and 6 bases from J; junction bases left unmatched: 5. The CDR3 sequence is 14 residues long. From germline, CDR1 is MNHNY and CDR2 SVGAGI (reference sequence). The CDR3 nucleotides read TGTGCCAGCAGCGACAGGGGGCTGGGTCAGCCCCAGCATTTT. Translating it yields CASSDRGLGQPQHF.

This clonotype was detected ten times or more. Written as DNA, the CDR3 is TGTGCCAGCACCGAAGGAGGTGATCAGCCCCAGCATTTT. It encodes CASTEGGDQPQHF. The V gene is TRBV12-3 or TRBV12-4, the J gene TRBJ1-5, with D unresolved. Trimming stripped 7 bases from V and 5 bases from J, with 12 bases between. The CDR3 loop spans 13 amino acids.

In this sample, this clonotype turned up many times. This chain joins TRBV5-1 and TRBJ2-3; no clear D gene. Germline CDR1 and CDR2: SGHRS and YFSETQ. This CDR3 spans 15 amino acids. V lost 4 bases, J lost 1 base, and 13 bases lay in between. CDR3 nucleotide sequence: TGCGCCAGCAGCCCTATCTCCCTTGGCACAGATACGCAGTATTTT. Translated, it gives CASSPISLGTDTQYF.

The table lists this clonotype with a few counts. The chain joins TRBV29-1 to TRBJ2-1, with a weak D call TRBD2 (5 bases). V shed 4 bases and J shed 9 bases, with 16 bases lying between them. Germline V lookup: CDR1 SQVTM, CDR2 ANQGSEA. CDR3 size: 13 residues. CDR3 residues: CSVGGRTSGEQFF. The DNA for the CDR3 is TGCAGCGTTGGCGGAAGGACCAGCGGTGAGCAGTTCTTC.

V and J are TRBV29-1 and TRBJ1-1, with D uncertain. Germline CDR1 reads SQVTM; CDR2 reads ANQGSEA. This CDR3 has 13 residues. V was shortened by 4 bases and J by 3 bases, with 12 bases between the two germline ends. The CDR3: CSVVFRWDTEAFF. The CDR3 bases are TGCAGCGTTGTGTTCCGGTGGGACACTGAAGCTTTCTTT.

This clonotype was counted many times. The genes are TRBV12-3 or TRBV12-4 and TRBJ1-1; D unclear. This CDR3 is built from 15 residues. Trimming stripped 2 bases from V and 5 bases from J, with 15 bases between. CDR3 coding DNA: TGTGCCAGCAGTTTATTGGCCTCCCGACGGACTGAAGCTTTCTTT. This translates into CASSLLASRRTEAFF.

This clonotype was counted ten times or more. This rearrangement joins TRBV19 to TRBJ2-1; TRBD1 is a possible D gene (6 bases). Germline-derived CDR1 and CDR2 are LNHDA and SQIVND (reference sequence). V shed 5 bases and J shed 7 bases, with 15 bases lying between them. This CDR3 region has 14 residues. The CDR3 spells CASSSGQIGNEQFF. The CDR3 region has the DNA TGTGCCAGTAGTTCGGGACAAATAGGGAATGAGCAGTTCTTC.

This clonotype was counted between two and nine times. The CDR3 DNA reads as TGTGCCAGCAGCGTAGACGACGGCGGGGACACTGAAGCTTTCTTT. Encoded protein: CASSVDDGGDTEAFF. The J gene is TRBJ1-1, the V gene TRBV9; no clear D. The CDR3 runs 15 residues. Germline V gene sequence: CDR1 SGDLS, CDR2 YYNGEE. V was cut by 0 bases and J by 3 bases, with 12 bases left in between.

This clonotype was counted at least ten times. The V call is TRBV28, the J call TRBJ1-1; the D is unclear. CDR3 size: 16 residues. Germline CDR1 MDHEN, CDR2 SYDVKM. Trimming pared 4 bases from V and 1 base from J, leaving 16 bases between. CDR3 protein: CASSSSDTFANTEAFF. The CDR3 nucleotides are TGTGCCAGCAGTTCAAGTGACACCTTCGCGAACACTGAAGCTTTCTTT.

This clonotype was picked up many times. V and J are TRBV20-1 and TRBJ2-4; no definite D call. Trimming cost V 0 bases and J 1 base, with 7 bases left between them. Germline V gene sequence: CDR1 DFQATT, CDR2 SNEGSKA (reference sequence). CDR3 size: 14 residues. CDR3 amino acids: CSAREFGAKNIQYF. DNA for the CDR3: TGCAGTGCTAGAGAATTTGGGGCCAAAAACATTCAGTACTTC.

The chain employs TRBV18 and TRBJ1-5; D remains unclear. Germline loops: CDR1 KGHSH, CDR2 LQKENI. This CDR3 region has 13 residues. V was pared by 3 bases and J by 6 bases, with 9 bases between. In nucleotides, the CDR3 is TGTGCCAGCTCACCGGCCTCCCGTCAGCCCCAGCATTTT. Translation gives CASSPASRQPQHF.

This clonotype has a count of ten or more. The chain recombines TRBV4-1 with TRBJ1-5; a possible D gene is TRBD1 (6 bases). This CDR3 spans 15 amino acids. Trimming cost V 4 bases and J 7 bases, with 17 bases left between them. CDR1 is MGHRA and CDR2 is YSYEKL in the germline V gene. CDR3 residues: CASSPGQTFGQPQHF. CDR3 nucleotides: TGCGCCAGCAGCCCCGGACAGACTTTTGGGCAGCCCCAGCATTTT.

This clonotype was recorded at least ten times. The CDR3 bases are TGTGCCAGCAGTTTCTCAACCGGACAAAGTAACACAGATACGCAGTATTTT. This gives the protein CASSFSTGQSNTDTQYF. This chain uses TRBV6-1 with TRBJ2-3; perhaps TRBD1 as D (5 bases). This CDR3 spans 17 amino acids. Per the germline V gene, CDR1 is MNHNS and CDR2 is SASEGT. The ends were cut back, 5 bases at V and 2 bases at J, with 20 bases in the middle.

This clonotype appeared many times. The V call is TRBV28, the J call TRBJ1-1; tentatively, D is TRBD1 (5 bases). V shed 4 bases and J shed 1 base, with 13 bases lying between them. The CDR3 runs 15 residues. Germline CDR1 reads MDHEN; CDR2 reads SYDVKM. CDR3 loop: CASSSQGARNTEAFF. CDR3 DNA: TGTGCCAGCAGTTCCCAGGGTGCCAGGAACACTGAAGCTTTCTTT.

This clonotype was observed at least ten times. The V call is TRBV10-3, the J call TRBJ2-1; 9 bases are shared with TRBD1. Germline V gene sequence: CDR1 ENHRY, CDR2 SYGVKD. With V trimmed by 7 bases and J by 4 bases, 8 bases remained unmatched. CDR3 length: 15 amino acids. The CDR3 here is CAIKRPGTGYNEQFF. CDR3 nucleotide sequence: TGTGCCATCAAGCGCCCCGGGACAGGGTACAATGAGCAGTTCTTC.

This clonotype was observed at least ten times. The J gene is TRBJ2-5, the V gene TRBV7-2; 16 nucleotides match TRBD2. The germline gives CDR1 SGHTA, CDR2 FQGNSA. V lost 3 bases and J lost 4; bases outside the gene matches: 5. The CDR3 length is 17 residues. The CDR3 loop is CASSFGTSGGAGETQYF. The CDR3 DNA follows: TGTGCCAGCAGCTTTGGGACTAGCGGGGGGGCCGGAGAGACCCAGTACTTC.